The rows below give T cell receptor beta chains drawn from one sample of a study of OX40 agonist ivuxolimab in advanced cancers. Sequencing used immunoSEQ multiplex PCR; TCRdb keeps in-frame clones, though not all of them. The repertoire holds tens of thousands of clones, with around 76% as singletons. The sample in question was CD4+ or CD8+ T cells sorted from blood, obtained in a trial of the OX40 agonist ivuxolimab. The receptors come from an adult with an advanced solid tumor such as melanoma, head and neck, liver or kidney cancer. The CDR3 runs from the conserved cysteine through the conserved F or W. D genes are given only for firm matches. A row's size may be missing; if present it is once, few, many or a size class.

j_call | d_call | clone_size | v_call | cdr3_nt | cdr3_aa
TRBJ1-6 | - | - | TRBV6-9 | TGTGCCAGCAGGCTAAACAGAGTTAATTCACCCCTCCACTTT | CASRLNRVNSPLHF
TRBJ2-1 | - | - | TRBV6-1 | TGTGCCAGCAGTTCTAGGAGCCAGAGTTACAATGAGCAGTTCTTC | CASSSRSQSYNEQFF
TRBJ1-5 | - | - | TRBV5-6 | TGTGCCAGCAGCCTGCTTGGGGGGGCCTCGAGCAATCAGCCCCAGCATTTT | CASSLLGGASSNQPQHF
TRBJ2-7 | TRBD1 | - | TRBV30 | TGTGCCTGGTCGGGACAGTACGAGCAGTACTTC | CAWSGQYEQYF
TRBJ2-7 | - | - | TRBV9 | TGTGCCAGCAGCCCAACAGAAAGGGGCCACGAGCAGTACTTC | CASSPTERGHEQYF
TRBJ1-2 | - | few | TRBV28 | TGTGCCAGCAGTCTGGGCCATATGGGTGGCTACACCTTC | CASSLGHMGGYTF
TRBJ2-7 | TRBD2 | - | TRBV7-8 | TGTGCCAGCAGCCAGAGACTAGCGGATTACGAGCAGTACTTC | CASSQRLADYEQYF
TRBJ2-7 | TRBD2 | - | TRBV7-6 | TGTGCCAGCAGCCCACTTCGTCGTATGGCGGGGGGGCCCTACGAGCAGTACTTC | CASSPLRRMAGGPYEQYF
TRBJ1-2 | TRBD1 | - | TRBV30 | TGTGCCTGGAGGACAGGGGGGACCTATGGCTACACCTTC | CAWRTGGTYGYTF
TRBJ1-5 | - | - | TRBV6-4 | TGTGCCAGCAGTGCCGGGGAGGGTCAGCCCCAGCATTTT | CASSAGEGQPQHF
TRBJ2-2 | TRBD2 | - | TRBV6-5 | TGTGCCAGCAAACGCGGGGGGGCGAACACCGGGGAGCTGTTTTTT | CASKRGGANTGELFF
TRBJ1-2 | TRBD1 | - | TRBV4-2 | TGTGCCAGCAGCCAACGACAGGGGTCCGATTCCAACTATGGCTACACCTTC | CASSQRQGSDSNYGYTF
TRBJ1-2 | - | medium-sized | TRBV27 | TGTGCCAGCAGTTCTGGGGTAGGCTATGGCTACACCTTC | CASSSGVGYGYTF
TRBJ1-3 | - | - | TRBV7-9 | TGTGCCAGCAGCTTTAGTATGAGCTCTGGAAACACCATATATTTT | CASSFSMSSGNTIYF
TRBJ1-2 | - | - | TRBV6-1 | TGTGCCAGCAGTGAAGCCGACGGTGGCTATGGCTACACCTTC | CASSEADGGYGYTF
TRBJ2-7 | - | - | TRBV6-6 | TGTGCCAGCAGATCGACAGCGTTATACGAGCAGTACTTC | CASRSTALYEQYF